The T cell receptor (beta chain) described here comes from a study of T-cell memory formation after mild COVID-19. Turning to the study itself: Clusters of TCRs were largely donor specific. General study results and limits: CD4+ contracting clones lay mainly in CM and EM, CD8+ ones in EMRA. Several responding clones turned up in pre-infection memory, indicating that cross-reactive memory may have taken part. Confirmation of SARS-CoV-2 specificity was lacking for second-wave clones peaking day 37.

In regard to this clonotype: Its antigen is currently unknown. At one of its ends the junction is not consistent with the germline gene, which may arise from a read error.

TCRdb re-analysed the 5' RACE reads in MiXCR, keeping a single row per CDR3 protein. Of 270,000 or so distinct CDR3 sequences in the sample, approximately 15% are singletons; the top ten hold under 25%. This TCR came from a man aged 18 to 35 who had mild COVID-19 (a few samples of this study predate the infection). Cell type and time point are not known. The sequenced sample was PBMCs or a T cell subset sorted from them (not recorded which).

CDR3 nucleotides: TGCAGCGCTAGTGGGAGCGGGGTTTCCTACAATGAGCAGTTCTTC. It translates to CSASGSGVSYNEQFF. The gene calls are TRBV20-1 and TRBJ2-1, with TRBD2 matching 7 bases. The CDR3 has 15 amino acids. Germline V lookup: CDR1 DFQATT, CDR2 SNEGSKA (reference sequence).